Below, 25 T cell receptor beta chains from the same sample are listed, as sequenced in a study of control samples from healthy donors and cancer patients. The data were produced by immunoSEQ multiplex PCR, yet TCRdb's version contains in-frame clones alone and is incomplete. The sample shows roughly 28,000 clones, 65% to 80% of them seen only once. Sequencing input: PBMCs. The receptors here all came from a man between 60 and 70 years old with head and neck cancer.

The chain is built from TRBV5-4 and TRBJ2-2; D perhaps matches TRBD1 (6 bases). Looked up from germline, CDR1 is SGHNT and CDR2 is YYREEE (reference sequence). The CDR3 runs 15 residues. The germline V and J ends were trimmed by 0 bases and 2 bases, with 8 bases remaining between them. The CDR3 bases are TGTGCCAGCAGCTTGGCCAGGGGTAACACCGGGGAGCTGTTTTTT. This codes for CASSLARGNTGELFF.

The V and J genes are TRBV15 and TRBJ2-3; D call uncertain. The CDR3 has 12 residues. The V gene's germline CDR1 is LNHNV and CDR2 YYDKDF (reference sequence). Trimming cost V 0 bases and J 8 bases, with 6 bases left between them. The CDR3 spells CATSREWGTQYF. The CDR3, as DNA: TGTGCCACCAGCAGAGAATGGGGTACGCAGTATTTT.

This clone was picked up one time. V and J are TRBV18 and TRBJ2-5; TRBD1 aligns across 8 bases. CDR3 length: 14 amino acids. The junction had 1 base not matched to a gene; V was cut back by 3 bases and J by 1 base. The germline V gene encodes CDR1 KGHSH and CDR2 LQKENI. The chain's CDR3 is CASSPGQAQETQYF. The CDR3, as DNA: TGTGCCAGCTCACCGGGACAGGCCCAAGAGACCCAGTACTTC.

The V call is TRBV18, the J call TRBJ1-3, with 10 bases matching TRBD1. From germline, CDR1 is KGHSH and CDR2 LQKENI. This CDR3 has 19 residues. The V gene end was trimmed by 3 bases and the J gene end by 4 bases; junction bases not matched to a gene: 15. The CDR3 nucleotides are TGTGCCAGCTCACCGAGGGGACAGGGGAATATCGTGTCCGGAAACACCATATATTTT. Translating gives CASSPRGQGNIVSGNTIYF.

The V gene is TRBV5-1, the J gene TRBJ2-7, with D unresolved. With 4 bases removed from V and 0 bases from J, the gap between germline ends came to 26 bases. Germline loops: CDR1 SGHRS, CDR2 YFSETQ. CDR3 length equals 19 residues. The CDR3 DNA is TGCGCCAGCAGCGACCCCGATCCGGGCCCGGACGGATTCTCCTACGAGCAGTACTTC. This codes for CASSDPDPGPDGFSYEQYF.

In regard to this clone: The same CDR3 is also encoded by other DNA sequences in this sample. This chain uses TRBV11-2 with TRBJ2-7, with 9 bases lining up with TRBD1. CDR1 SGHAT and CDR2 FQNNGV come from the germline V gene. V was clipped by 1 base and J by 1 base; unmatched bases: 8. This CDR3 is 17 amino acids long. In DNA form, the CDR3 reads TGTGCCAGCAGCTTAGTAGGGTCCGGGACAGGGTCCTACGAGCAGTACTTC. It yields the protein CASSLVGSGTGSYEQYF.

This chain links TRBV5-1 with TRBJ2-3, with D maybe TRBD2 (5 bases). V lost 4 bases, J lost 6 bases, and 15 bases lay in between. Germline assignment: CDR1 SGHRS and CDR2 YFSETQ. This CDR3 region has 14 residues. CDR3 residues: CASSPLGPGDTQYF. CDR3 DNA sequence: TGCGCCAGCAGCCCACTAGGTCCCGGGGATACGCAGTATTTT.

J is TRBJ1-1 and V is TRBV6-5, with D possibly TRBD1 on 6 matching bases. The CDR3 totals 14 residues. The V gene lost 2 bases and the J gene lost 0 bases, with 7 bases spanning the gap. The germline gives CDR1 MNHEY, CDR2 SVGAGI. The CDR3 nucleotides are TGTGCCAGCAGTTACGGGACACTGAACACTGAAGCTTTCTTT. Translation gives CASSYGTLNTEAFF.

The chain is built from TRBV6-5 and TRBJ2-7; 11 positions match TRBD2. V was pared by 7 bases and J by 4 bases, with 9 bases of the junction left unmatched. The CDR3 contains 15 residues. The germline V gene encodes CDR1 MNHEY and CDR2 SVGAGI. The CDR3 loop reads CASTQLAGGMYEQYF. CDR3 sequence (DNA): TGTGCCAGCACTCAGCTAGCGGGAGGAATGTACGAGCAGTACTTC.

This chain joins TRBV11-1 and TRBJ2-2, with a tentative D call TRBD2 (6 bases). In germline, CDR1 is SGHAT, CDR2 FQDESV (reference sequence). This CDR3 comprises 14 residues. Deletions cut 8 bases from V and 6 bases from J, with 16 bases between. CDR3 amino acids: CASATGEWAGELFF. In DNA form, the CDR3 reads TGTGCCAGCGCCACGGGAGAGTGGGCCGGGGAGCTGTTTTTT.

The CDR3 region is CASSPGTSGNLAYNEQFF. The CDR3 bases are TGCGCCAGCAGCCCTGGGACTAGCGGGAACCTGGCATACAATGAGCAGTTCTTC. The chain is built from TRBV5-1 and TRBJ2-1; 13 positions match TRBD2. Germline-derived CDR1 and CDR2 are SGHRS and YFSETQ. J lost 4 bases, V lost 4 bases, and 11 bases had no gene match. CDR3 length: 18 residues.

The chain links TRBV6-2 or TRBV6-3 to TRBJ1-1; TRBD1 agrees at 9 bases. CDR3 length: 16 residues. CDR1 is MNHEY, CDR2 SVGEGT, per germline. V lost 5 bases and J lost 4; bases outside the gene matches: 11. CDR3 sequence reads: CASSAQQGAGGTEAFF. CDR3 DNA sequence: TGTGCCAGCAGTGCGCAACAGGGGGCGGGTGGCACTGAAGCTTTCTTT.

This chain uses TRBV28 with TRBJ2-7; TRBD1 matches at 7 bases. V lost 6 bases and J lost 5; bases outside the gene matches: 10. Germline CDR1 MDHEN, CDR2 SYDVKM. This CDR3 is built from 14 residues. The CDR3 bases are TGTGCCAGCAGCTCACCAACAGGGGAAGACGAGCAGTACTTC. Its protein product is CASSSPTGEDEQYF.

V usage is TRBV24-1 and J usage is TRBJ1-1; D may be TRBD1 (6 bases). The CDR3 is 16 amino acids. The V end was cut by 1 base, the J end by 3 bases, with 14 bases between. Germline lookup yields CDR1 KGHDR and CDR2 SFDVKD. CDR3 loop: CATSDFGGRNYTEAFF. The CDR3, as DNA: TGTGCCACCAGTGATTTTGGGGGCAGGAACTACACTGAAGCTTTCTTT.

This chain connects TRBV6-6 to TRBJ1-5; TRBD1 matches at 7 bases. The germline V gene encodes CDR1 MNHNY and CDR2 SVGAGI (reference sequence). Unmatched junction bases numbered 1, after V lost 4 bases and J lost 4 bases. This CDR3 comprises 13 residues. Written as DNA, the CDR3 is TGTGCCAGCAGTTCACAGGGGAATCAGCCCCAGCATTTT. This codes for CASSSQGNQPQHF.

The CDR3 DNA sequence: TGTGCCAGCAGTTACCGGGACAGGGATGGGCATGGCTACACCTTC. Translating gives CASSYRDRDGHGYTF. The rearrangement uses TRBV28 and TRBJ1-2, with 9 bases aligning to TRBD1. V was clipped by 4 bases and J by 6 bases; unmatched bases: 9. Germline CDR1 is MDHEN and CDR2 is SYDVKM. This CDR3 spans 15 amino acids.

In its sample, this clone was seen once. V usage is TRBV3-1 (or the pseudogene TRBV3-2) and J usage is TRBJ1-1; 10 positions match TRBD1. CDR3 length equals 14 residues. The V gene end was trimmed by 4 bases and the J gene end by 5 bases; junction bases not matched to a gene: 4. CDR1 and CDR2 (germline): LGHDT, YNNKEL (reference sequence). CDR3: CASSPGTGVTEAFF. The CDR3 region has the DNA TGTGCCAGCAGCCCTGGGACAGGGGTGACTGAAGCTTTCTTT.

This clone has only a few counts. The rearrangement joins TRBV6-6 to TRBJ2-1; TRBD2 matches at 11 bases. Unmatched junction bases numbered 9, after V lost 6 bases and J lost 5 bases. Germline V gene lookup returns CDR1 MNHNY and CDR2 SVGAGI (reference sequence). The CDR3 loop spans 16 amino acids. CDR3: CASRRSGTSGNNEQFF. CDR3 coding DNA: TGTGCCAGCAGGCGATCCGGGACTAGCGGTAACAATGAGCAGTTCTTC.

The chain carries TRBV20-1 and TRBJ1-6; no definite D call. CDR3 length: 14 residues. Trimming shortened V by 3 bases and J by 0 bases, and 6 bases separated the two germline ends. The germline CDR1 and CDR2 sequences are DFQATT and SNEGSKA (reference sequence). The CDR3 here is CSASYSSYNSPLHF. CDR3 nucleotide sequence: TGCAGTGCTAGTTACAGCTCCTATAATTCACCCCTCCACTTT.

J is TRBJ2-7 and V is TRBV6-2 or TRBV6-3; 7 positions agree with TRBD1. The CDR3 sequence is 15 residues long. V trimming: 6 bases; J trimming: 4 bases; junction bases outside the gene matches: 12. Germline V gene data show CDR1 as MNHEY and CDR2 as SVGEGT. CDR3 sequence reads: CASSLGGTEFYEQYF. The CDR3 DNA reads TGTGCCAGCAGCCTAGGGGGCACAGAGTTTTACGAGCAGTACTTC.

A few counts support this clone. This sequence joins TRBV6-6 and TRBJ2-7; D not certain. CDR3 size: 13 residues. The V end was cut by 0 bases, the J end by 5 bases, with 8 bases between. Germline CDR1 reads MNHNY; CDR2 reads SVGAGI (reference sequence). CDR3 DNA sequence: TGTGCCAGCAGTTACTCGAAAGGGAACGAGCAGTACTTC. Its protein product is CASSYSKGNEQYF.

The gene calls are TRBV14 and TRBJ2-1; TRBD1 agrees at 7 bases. Germline V gene lookup returns CDR1 SGHDN and CDR2 FVKESK. The CDR3 runs 13 residues. V lost 0 bases, J lost 15 bases, and 8 bases stayed unmatched. Here the CDR3 reads CASSQDRRGQRFF. For the CDR3, the DNA is TGTGCCAGCAGCCAAGATCGTAGGGGGCAGCGGTTCTTC.

Only a few counts were recorded for this clone. Other DNA sequences in the same sample also yield this CDR3. The chain couples TRBV10-1 to TRBJ2-4, with unresolved D. V shed 5 bases and J shed 3 bases, with 14 bases lying between them. The CDR3 loop spans 15 amino acids. Germline assignment: CDR1 WNHNN and CDR2 SYGVQD (reference sequence). The CDR3 is CASSSLRLIKNIQYF. CDR3 sequence (DNA): TGCGCCAGCAGTAGTCTGCGTCTGATCAAAAACATTCAGTACTTC.

The chain employs TRBV6-5 and TRBJ2-7; D is possibly TRBD1 (6 bases). CDR1 and CDR2 from the germline V gene are MNHEY and SVGAGI. The CDR3 runs to 14 residues. Trimming took 8 bases from V and 4 from J, leaving 18 bases between them. CDR3 nucleotides: TGTGCCAGCTCCACAGGGACATCGCTTTACGAGCAGTACTTC. It translates to CASSTGTSLYEQYF.

This rearrangement joins TRBV28 to TRBJ2-1; TRBD2 matches 10 bases. The ends lost 5 bases at V and 4 bases at J; junction bases unmatched: 11. The germline gives CDR1 MDHEN, CDR2 SYDVKM. The CDR3 is 17 amino acids. CDR3 in DNA: TGTGCCAGCAGTCCATCCTGGACTAGCGGAACTTACAATGAGCAGTTCTTC. Its translation: CASSPSWTSGTYNEQFF.